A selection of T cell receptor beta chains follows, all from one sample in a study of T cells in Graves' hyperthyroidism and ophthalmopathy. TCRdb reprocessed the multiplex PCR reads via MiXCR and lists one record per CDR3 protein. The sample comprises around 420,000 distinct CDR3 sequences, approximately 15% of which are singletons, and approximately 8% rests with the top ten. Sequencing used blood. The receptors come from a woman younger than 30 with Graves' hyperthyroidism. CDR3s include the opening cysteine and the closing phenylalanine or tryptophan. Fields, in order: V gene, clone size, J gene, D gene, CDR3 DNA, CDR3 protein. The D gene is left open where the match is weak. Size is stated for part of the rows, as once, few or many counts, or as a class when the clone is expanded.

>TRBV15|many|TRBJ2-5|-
TGTGCCACCAGCAGAGATAGAGCGCTCCAAGAGACCCAGTACTTC
CATSRDRALQETQYF
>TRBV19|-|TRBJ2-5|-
TGTGCCAGTAGTACCCAATGGGCCTATACTAGGGGCCATCCAGAGACCCAGTACTTC
CASSTQWAYTRGHPETQYF
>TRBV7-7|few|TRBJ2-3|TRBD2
TGTGCTAGCAGCTTAAGGGCGGGGGACACAGATACGCAGTATTTT
CASSLRAGDTDTQYF
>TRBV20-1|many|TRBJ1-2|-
TGCAGTGCTAGAGATGGTGGGACTAACTATGGCTACACCTTC
CSARDGGTNYGYTF
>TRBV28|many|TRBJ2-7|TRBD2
TGTGCCAGCAGTCCAAAATTTAGCGGGGGCTTGTACGAGCAGTACTTC
CASSPKFSGGLYEQYF
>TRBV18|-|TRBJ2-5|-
TGTGCCAGCTCACCTGCTAGGGGGGCGGCCTTTGGAGAGACCCAGTACTTC
CASSPARGAAFGETQYF
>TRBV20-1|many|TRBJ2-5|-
TGCAGTGCCTCGACCGGGGGCTCCCAAGAGACCCAGTACTTC
CSASTGGSQETQYF
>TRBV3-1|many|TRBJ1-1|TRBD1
TGTGCCAGTGGCAACAGGGGCCTGGAGACTGAAGCTTTCTTT
CASGNRGLETEAFF
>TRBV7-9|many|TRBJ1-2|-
TGTGCCAGCAGGACGGGGGAGATCAACTATGGCTACACCTTC
CASRTGEINYGYTF
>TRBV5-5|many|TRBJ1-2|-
TGTGCCAGCAGCCCGGGCTGGGCTACTAACTATGGCTACACCTTC
CASSPGWATNYGYTF
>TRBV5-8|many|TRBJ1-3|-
TGTGCCAGCAGATGGACAGTTGGAAACACCATATATTTT
CASRWTVGNTIYF
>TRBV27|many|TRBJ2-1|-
TGTGCCAGCAGTTTATCCCCAGGGTCTTACAATGAGCAGTTCTTC
CASSLSPGSYNEQFF
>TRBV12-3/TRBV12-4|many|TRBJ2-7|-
TGTGCCAGCAGCCCAACCCCCTACGAGCAGTACTTC
CASSPTPYEQYF
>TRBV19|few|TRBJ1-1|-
TGTGCCAGTAGTATGACCGACAGGTACAACACTGAAGCTTTCTTT
CASSMTDRYNTEAFF
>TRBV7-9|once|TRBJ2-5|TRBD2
TGTGCCAGCAAACCCCCGAGAGCGGGGGGCCGACAAGAGACCCAGTACTTC
CASKPPRAGGRQETQYF
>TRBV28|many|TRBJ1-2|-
TGTGCCAGCACTCCACAGGACCCGGGGAGGTTTGGCTACACCTTC
CASTPQDPGRFGYTF
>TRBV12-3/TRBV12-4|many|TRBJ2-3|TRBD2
TGTGCCAGCAGTTCGACTAGCGGGGGGGCGACAGATACGCAGTATTTT
CASSSTSGGATDTQYF
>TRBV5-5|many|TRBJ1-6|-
TGTGCCAGCACCGAGCAGGGACGGGGCGGGTCACCCCTCCACTTT
CASTEQGRGGSPLHF
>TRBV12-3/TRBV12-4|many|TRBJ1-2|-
TGTGCCAGCAGTCGTCCCGCGGTAGGCTACACCTTC
CASSRPAVGYTF
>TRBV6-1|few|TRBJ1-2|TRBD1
TGTGCCGGCAGCCGGGGACAGGGGAACGGCTACACCTTC
CAGSRGQGNGYTF